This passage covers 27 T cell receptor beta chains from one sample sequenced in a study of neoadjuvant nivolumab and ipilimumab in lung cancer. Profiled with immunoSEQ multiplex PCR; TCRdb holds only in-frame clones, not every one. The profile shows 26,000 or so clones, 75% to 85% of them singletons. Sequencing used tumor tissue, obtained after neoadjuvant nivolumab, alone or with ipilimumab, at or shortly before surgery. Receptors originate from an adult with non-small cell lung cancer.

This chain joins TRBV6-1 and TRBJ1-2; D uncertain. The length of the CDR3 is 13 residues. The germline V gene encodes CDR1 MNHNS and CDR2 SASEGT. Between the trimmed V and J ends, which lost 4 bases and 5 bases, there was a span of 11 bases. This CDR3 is CASSGTGEYGYTF. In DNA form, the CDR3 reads TGTGCCAGCAGTGGGACGGGAGAGTATGGCTACACCTTC.

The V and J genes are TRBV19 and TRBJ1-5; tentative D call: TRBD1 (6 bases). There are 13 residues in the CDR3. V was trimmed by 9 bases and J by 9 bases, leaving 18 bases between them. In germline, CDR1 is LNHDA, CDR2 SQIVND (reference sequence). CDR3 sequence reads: CASTPQGYGPQHF. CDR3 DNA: TGTGCCAGCACACCACAGGGTTATGGGCCCCAGCATTTT. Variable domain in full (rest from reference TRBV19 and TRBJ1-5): DGGITQSPKYLFRKEGQNVTLSCEQNLNHDAMYWYRQDPGQGLRLIYYSQIVNDFQKGDIAEGYSVSREKKESFPLTVTSAQKNPTAFYLCASTPQGYGPQHFGDGTRLSIL.

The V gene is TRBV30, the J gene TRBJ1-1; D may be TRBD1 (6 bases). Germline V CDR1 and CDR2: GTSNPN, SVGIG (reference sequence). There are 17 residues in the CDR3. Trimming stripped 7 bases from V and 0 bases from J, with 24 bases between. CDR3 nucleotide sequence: TGTGCCTCTGGGGAACTACAGGGCCAAGGCATGAACACTGAAGCTTTCTTT. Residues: CASGELQGQGMNTEAFF.

The CDR3 is CASSLAAGTEGSYTF. CDR3 nucleotides: TGTGCCAGCAGCTTAGCGGCCGGGACAGAAGGGAGCTACACCTTC. V and J are TRBV7-9 and TRBJ1-2; TRBD1 agrees at 7 bases. CDR1 is SEHNR and CDR2 is FQNEAQ in the germline V gene (reference sequence). The ends lost 0 bases at V and 9 bases at J; junction bases unmatched: 10. The CDR3 is 15 residues long. Variable domain in full (rest from reference TRBV7-9 and TRBJ1-2): DTGVSQNPRHKITKRGQNVTFRCDPISEHNRLYWYRQTLGQGPEFLTYFQNEAQLEKSRLLSDRFSAERPKGSFSTLEIQRTEQGDSAMYLCASSLAAGTEGSYTFGSGTRLTVV.

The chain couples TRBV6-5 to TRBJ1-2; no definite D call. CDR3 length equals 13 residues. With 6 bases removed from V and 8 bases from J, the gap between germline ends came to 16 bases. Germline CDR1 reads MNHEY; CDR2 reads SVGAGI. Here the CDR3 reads CASRLRHVGGYTF. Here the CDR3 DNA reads TGTGCCAGCAGATTGAGGCACGTAGGGGGCTACACCTTC.

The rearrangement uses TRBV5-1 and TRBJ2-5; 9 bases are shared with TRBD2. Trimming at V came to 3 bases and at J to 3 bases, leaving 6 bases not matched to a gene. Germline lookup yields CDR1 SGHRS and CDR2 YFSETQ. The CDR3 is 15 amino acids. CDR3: CASSSQRGVKETQYF. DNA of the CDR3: TGCGCCAGCAGCTCCCAGCGGGGGGTCAAAGAGACCCAGTACTTC.

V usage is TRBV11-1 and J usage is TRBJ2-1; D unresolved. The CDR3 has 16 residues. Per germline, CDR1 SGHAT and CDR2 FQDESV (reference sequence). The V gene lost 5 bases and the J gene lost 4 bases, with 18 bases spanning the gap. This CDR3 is CASSPKWQATYNEQFF. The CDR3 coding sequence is TGTGCCAGCAGCCCTAAGTGGCAGGCCACTTACAATGAGCAGTTCTTC.

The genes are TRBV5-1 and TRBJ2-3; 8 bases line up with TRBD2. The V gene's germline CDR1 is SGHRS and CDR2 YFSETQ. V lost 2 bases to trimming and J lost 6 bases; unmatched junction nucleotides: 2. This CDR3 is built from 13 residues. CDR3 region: CASSFQRGDTQYF. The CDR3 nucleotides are TGCGCCAGCAGCTTCCAGCGGGGGGATACGCAGTATTTT.

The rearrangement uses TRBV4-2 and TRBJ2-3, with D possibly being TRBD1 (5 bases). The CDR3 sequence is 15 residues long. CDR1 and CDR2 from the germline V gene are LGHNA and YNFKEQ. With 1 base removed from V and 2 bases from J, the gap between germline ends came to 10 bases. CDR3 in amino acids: CASSQGQGDTDTQYF. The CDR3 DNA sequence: TGTGCCAGCAGCCAAGGCCAGGGCGACACAGATACGCAGTATTTT.

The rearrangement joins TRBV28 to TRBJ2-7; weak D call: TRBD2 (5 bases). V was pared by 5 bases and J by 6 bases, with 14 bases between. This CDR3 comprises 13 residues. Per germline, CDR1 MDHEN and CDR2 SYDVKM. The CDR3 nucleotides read TGTGCCAGCAGTGCACATCGTGAGGGCGAGCAGTACTTC. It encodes CASSAHREGEQYF.

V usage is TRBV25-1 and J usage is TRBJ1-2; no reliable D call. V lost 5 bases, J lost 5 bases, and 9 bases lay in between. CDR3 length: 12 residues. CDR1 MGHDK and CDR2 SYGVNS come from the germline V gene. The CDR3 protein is CASSRNGYGYTF. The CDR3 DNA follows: TGTGCCAGCAGTAGGAACGGGTATGGCTACACCTTC.

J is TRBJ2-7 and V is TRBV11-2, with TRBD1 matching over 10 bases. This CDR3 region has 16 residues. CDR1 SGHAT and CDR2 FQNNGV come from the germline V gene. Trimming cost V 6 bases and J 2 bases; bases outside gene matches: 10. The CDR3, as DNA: TGTGCCAGCAGTTTGGGCGGGACAGGGGATCCCTACGAGCAGTACTTC. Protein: CASSLGGTGDPYEQYF.

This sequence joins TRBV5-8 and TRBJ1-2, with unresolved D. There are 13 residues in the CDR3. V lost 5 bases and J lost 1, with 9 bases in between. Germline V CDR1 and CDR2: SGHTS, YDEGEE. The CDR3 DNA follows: TGTGCCAGCAGACCTCCGGGTAACTATGGCTACACCTTC. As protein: CASRPPGNYGYTF.

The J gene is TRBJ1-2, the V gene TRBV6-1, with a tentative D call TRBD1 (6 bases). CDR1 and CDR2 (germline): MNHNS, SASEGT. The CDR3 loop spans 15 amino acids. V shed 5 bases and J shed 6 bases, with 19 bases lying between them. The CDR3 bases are TGTGCCAGCAGTACCTCACAGGGTTTCTTGGATGGCTACACCTTC. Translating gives CASSTSQGFLDGYTF.

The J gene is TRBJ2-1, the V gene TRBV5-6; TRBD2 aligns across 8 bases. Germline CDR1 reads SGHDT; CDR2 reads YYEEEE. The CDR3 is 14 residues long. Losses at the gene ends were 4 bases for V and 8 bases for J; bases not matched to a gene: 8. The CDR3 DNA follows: TGTGCCAGCAGCCTGGGGACTAGTAGCTATGAGCAGTTCTTC. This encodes CASSLGTSSYEQFF.

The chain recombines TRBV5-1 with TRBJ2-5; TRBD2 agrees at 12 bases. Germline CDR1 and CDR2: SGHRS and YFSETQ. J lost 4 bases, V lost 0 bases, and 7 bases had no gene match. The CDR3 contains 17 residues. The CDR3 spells CASSLAPSGGASETQYF. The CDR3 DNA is TGCGCCAGCAGCTTGGCCCCTAGCGGGGGGGCCTCAGAGACCCAGTACTTC.

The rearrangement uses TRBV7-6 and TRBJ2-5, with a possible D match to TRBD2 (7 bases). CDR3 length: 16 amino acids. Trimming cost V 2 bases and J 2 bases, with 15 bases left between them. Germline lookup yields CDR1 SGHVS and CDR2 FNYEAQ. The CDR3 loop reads CASSLIAGAGQETQYF. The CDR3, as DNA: TGTGCCAGCAGCTTAATTGCGGGGGCAGGACAAGAGACCCAGTACTTC.

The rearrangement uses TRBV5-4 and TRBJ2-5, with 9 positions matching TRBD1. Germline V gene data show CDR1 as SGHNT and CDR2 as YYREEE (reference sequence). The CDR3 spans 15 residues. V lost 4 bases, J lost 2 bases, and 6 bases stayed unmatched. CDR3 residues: CASSQGQGIQETQYF. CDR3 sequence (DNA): TGTGCCAGCAGCCAAGGACAGGGGATTCAAGAGACCCAGTACTTC.

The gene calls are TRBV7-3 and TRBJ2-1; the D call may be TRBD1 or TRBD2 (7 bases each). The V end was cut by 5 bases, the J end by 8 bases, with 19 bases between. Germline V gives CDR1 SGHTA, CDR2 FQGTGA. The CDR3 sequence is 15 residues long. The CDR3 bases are TGTGCCAGCAGCAGTATGGGCAGGGGGGGCGATGAGCAGTTCTTC. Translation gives CASSSMGRGGDEQFF.

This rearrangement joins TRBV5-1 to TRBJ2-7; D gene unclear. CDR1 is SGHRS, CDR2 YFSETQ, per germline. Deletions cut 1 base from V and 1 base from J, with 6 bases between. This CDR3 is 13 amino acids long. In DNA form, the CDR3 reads TGCGCCAGCAGCTTGTTTGGATCCTACGAGCAGTACTTC. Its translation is CASSLFGSYEQYF.

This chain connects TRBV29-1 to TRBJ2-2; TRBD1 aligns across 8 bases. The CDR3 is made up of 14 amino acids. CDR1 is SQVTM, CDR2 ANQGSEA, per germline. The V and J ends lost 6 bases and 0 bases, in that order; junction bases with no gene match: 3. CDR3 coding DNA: TGCAGCGTGTGGACAGGGCCGAACACCGGGGAGCTGTTTTTT. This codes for CSVWTGPNTGELFF.

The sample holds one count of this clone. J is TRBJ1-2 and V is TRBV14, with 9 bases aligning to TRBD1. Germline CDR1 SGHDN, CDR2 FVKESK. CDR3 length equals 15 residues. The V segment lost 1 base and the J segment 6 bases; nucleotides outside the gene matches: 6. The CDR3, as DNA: TGTGCCAGCAGCCAAGCCGGGACAGGGTCCCATGGCTACACCTTC. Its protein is CASSQAGTGSHGYTF.

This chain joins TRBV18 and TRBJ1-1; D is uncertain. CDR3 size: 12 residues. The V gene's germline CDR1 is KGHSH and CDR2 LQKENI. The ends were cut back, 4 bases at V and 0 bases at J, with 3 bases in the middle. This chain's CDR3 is CASSLLNTEAFF. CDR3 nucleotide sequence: TGTGCCAGCTCACTCTTGAACACTGAAGCTTTCTTT.

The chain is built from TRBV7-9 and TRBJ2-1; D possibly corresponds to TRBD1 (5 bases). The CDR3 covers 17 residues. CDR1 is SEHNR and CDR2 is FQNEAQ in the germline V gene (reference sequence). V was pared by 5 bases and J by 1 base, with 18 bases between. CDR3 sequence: CASSPPWGSWSYNEQFF. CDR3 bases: TGTGCCAGCAGCCCCCCATGGGGCTCGTGGTCCTACAATGAGCAGTTCTTC.

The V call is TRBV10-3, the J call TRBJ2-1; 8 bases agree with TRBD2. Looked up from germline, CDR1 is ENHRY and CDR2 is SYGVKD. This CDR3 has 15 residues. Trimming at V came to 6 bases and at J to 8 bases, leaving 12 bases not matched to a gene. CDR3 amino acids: CAISGRGGISHEQFF. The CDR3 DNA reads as TGTGCCATCAGCGGCCGGGGGGGCATTTCTCATGAGCAGTTCTTC.

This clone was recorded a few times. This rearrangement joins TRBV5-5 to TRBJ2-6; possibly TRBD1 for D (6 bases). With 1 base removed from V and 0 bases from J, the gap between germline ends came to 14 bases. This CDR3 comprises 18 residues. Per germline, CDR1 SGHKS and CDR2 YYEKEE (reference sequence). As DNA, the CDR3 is TGTGCCAGCAGCTTGCAACAGGGTTCCCACTCTGGGGCCAACGTCCTGACTTTC. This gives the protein CASSLQQGSHSGANVLTF.

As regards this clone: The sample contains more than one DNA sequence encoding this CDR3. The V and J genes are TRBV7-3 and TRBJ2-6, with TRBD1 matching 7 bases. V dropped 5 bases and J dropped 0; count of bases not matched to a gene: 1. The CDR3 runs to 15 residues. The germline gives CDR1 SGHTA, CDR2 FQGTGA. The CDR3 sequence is CASSRDSSGANVLTF. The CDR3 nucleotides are TGTGCCAGCAGCCGGGACAGCTCTGGGGCCAACGTCCTGACTTTC.